Listed here are 30 T cell receptor beta chains from one sample, sequenced in a study of blood T cell repertoires in COVID-19. Profiled with immunoSEQ multiplex PCR; TCRdb holds only in-frame clones, not every one. This table has 70,000 or so clones, over 75% appearing once. The sequenced sample was peripheral blood. These receptor sequences come from a man aged 80 or over with acute or convalescent COVID-19.

The rearrangement uses TRBV5-4 and TRBJ2-3, with TRBD2 matching 7 bases. CDR1 is SGHNT, CDR2 YYREEE, per germline (reference sequence). V dropped 4 bases and J dropped 2; count of bases not matched to a gene: 7. The CDR3 covers 15 residues. This CDR3 reads CASSPGTTTTDTQYF. The DNA of the CDR3 is TGTGCCAGCAGCCCCGGGACTACCACCACAGATACGCAGTATTTT.

CDR3 residues: CASSLRQGGSPLHF. The CDR3 nucleotides are TGTGCCAGCAGTTTGAGGCAGGGAGGTTCACCCCTCCACTTT. This chain joins TRBV27 and TRBJ1-6, with TRBD1 as a possible D gene (5 bases). The CDR3 is 14 residues long. Looked up from germline, CDR1 is MNHEY and CDR2 is SMNVEV (reference sequence). V lost 3 bases to trimming and J lost 9 bases, with 12 bases between them.

The chain couples TRBV19 to TRBJ2-1; D call uncertain. The germline gives CDR1 LNHDA, CDR2 SQIVND (reference sequence). The germline V and J ends were trimmed by 7 bases and 6 bases, with 10 bases remaining between them. The CDR3 loop spans 12 amino acids. CDR3 DNA sequence: TGTGCCAGTAAGAAGAACTTCAATGAGCAGTTCTTC. It yields the protein CASKKNFNEQFF.

This clone appeared once. The V gene is TRBV4-1, the J gene TRBJ1-1; 8 nucleotides agree with TRBD1. The CDR3 loop spans 17 amino acids. After removal of 0 bases from V and 8 bases from J, the junction contained 14 bases not matched to a gene. Per the germline V gene, CDR1 is MGHRA and CDR2 is YSYEKL. The CDR3 DNA reads as TGCGCCAGCAGCCAAGAAGGTCTGGACAGGGACGTGGTAGAAGCTTTCTTT. Its protein product is CASSQEGLDRDVVEAFF.

The chain uses TRBV19 and TRBJ1-6; weak D call: TRBD1 (5 bases). The CDR3 length is 13 residues. Germline values: CDR1 LNHDA, CDR2 SQIVND (reference sequence). V lost 3 bases, J lost 10 bases, and 10 bases lay in between. CDR3 nucleotides: TGTGCCAGTAGTATGGCAGGGAACTCACCCCTCCACTTT. It encodes CASSMAGNSPLHF.

This clone was counted once. This chain uses TRBV30 with TRBJ1-5, with 8 bases that match TRBD1. Per germline, CDR1 GTSNPN and CDR2 SVGIG (reference sequence). The CDR3 runs 12 residues. The V and J ends lost 5 bases and 6 bases, in that order; junction bases with no gene match: 3. For the CDR3, the DNA is TGTGCCTGGGGACAGGGAAGTCAGCCCCAGCATTTT. Residues: CAWGQGSQPQHF. Drawing the rest from reference TRBV30 and TRBJ1-5, the complete variable domain is SQTIHQWPATLVQPVGSPLSLECTVEGTSNPNLYWYRQAAGRGLQLLFYSVGIGQISSEVPQNLSASRPQDRQFILSSKKLLLSDSGFYLCAWGQGSQPQHFGDGTRLSIL.

J is TRBJ2-1 and V is TRBV9; TRBD2 matches 8 bases. Germline assignment: CDR1 SGDLS and CDR2 YYNGEE. CDR3 length equals 17 residues. The trim removed 4 bases at V and 0 bases at J, leaving 9 bases unmatched. CDR3: CASSPWTSWSSYNEQFF. CDR3 DNA: TGTGCCAGCAGCCCCTGGACTAGCTGGAGCTCCTACAATGAGCAGTTCTTC.

The rearrangement joins TRBV5-4 to TRBJ2-2, with TRBD1 matching over 9 bases. Trimming took 0 bases from V and 1 from J; bases not matched to a gene: 1. CDR3 length: 16 amino acids. Germline V gene sequence: CDR1 SGHNT, CDR2 YYREEE (reference sequence). The CDR3 sequence is CASSLGGQGNTGELFF. CDR3 DNA: TGTGCCAGCAGCTTGGGGGGACAGGGGAACACCGGGGAGCTGTTTTTT.

The gene calls are TRBV3-1 (or the pseudogene TRBV3-2) and TRBJ2-1; TRBD2 matches at 7 bases. The ends lost 4 bases at V and 7 bases at J; junction bases unmatched: 10. CDR3 length: 15 residues. Germline V gene sequence: CDR1 LGHDT, CDR2 YNNKEL (reference sequence). CDR3 DNA sequence: TGTGCCAGCAGCCTGGGGAGGGCCCTCCGGAATGAGCAGTTCTTC. Its translation: CASSLGRALRNEQFF.

The chain recombines TRBV20-1 with TRBJ1-5; D gene uncertain. This CDR3 region has 12 residues. V shed 6 bases and J shed 2 bases, with 8 bases lying between them. Germline V gives CDR1 DFQATT, CDR2 SNEGSKA (reference sequence). The CDR3 sequence: CSASIGNQPQHF. The CDR3 coding sequence is TGCAGTGCAAGTATAGGCAATCAGCCCCAGCATTTT.

In regard to this clone: Other DNA variants within this sample encode the same CDR3. V and J are TRBV5-8 and TRBJ1-2; 10 bases match TRBD1. Germline CDR1 and CDR2: SGHTS and YDEGEE. CDR3 length: 13 amino acids. J was trimmed by 8 bases and V by 5 bases; bases with no gene match: 6. CDR3 DNA sequence: TGTGCCAGCAGGCGGACAGGGGGGTACGGCTACACCTTC. It specifies CASRRTGGYGYTF.

This clone came up once. CDR3 sequence: CASSQETGPRGTEAFF. The CDR3, as DNA: TGCGCCAGCAGCCAAGAAACGGGCCCTAGGGGCACTGAAGCTTTCTTT. J is TRBJ1-1 and V is TRBV4-3; possible D gene TRBD1, 5 bases. Germline CDR1 LGHNA, CDR2 YSLEER. CDR3 size: 16 residues. Trimming removed 0 bases from V and 4 bases from J, with 15 bases in between.

The rearrangement uses TRBV3-1 (or the pseudogene TRBV3-2) and TRBJ1-1; tentative D call: TRBD1 (6 bases). This CDR3 spans 14 amino acids. Germline V gene sequence: CDR1 LGHDT, CDR2 YNNKEL (reference sequence). V was pared by 5 bases and J by 0 bases, with 10 bases between. CDR3 sequence reads: CASSRYRVNTEAFF. In DNA form, the CDR3 reads TGTGCCAGCAGCAGGTACAGGGTGAACACTGAAGCTTTCTTT.

V is TRBV11-2 and J is TRBJ2-4; weak D call: TRBD1 (5 bases). V lost 6 bases and J lost 2, with 14 bases in between. This CDR3 region has 15 residues. The V gene's germline CDR1 is SGHAT and CDR2 FQNNGV. CDR3 amino acids: CASSSTSGTKNIQYF. CDR3 coding DNA: TGTGCCAGCAGTTCCACCTCAGGGACCAAAAACATTCAGTACTTC. Full variable domain (outside the CDR3, taken from reference TRBV11-2 and TRBJ2-4): EAGVAQSPRYKIIEKRQSVAFWCNPISGHATLYWYQQILGQGPKLLIQFQNNGVVDDSQLPKDRFSAERLKGVDSTLKIQPAKLEDSAVYLCASSSTSGTKNIQYFGAGTRLSVL.

The V and J genes are TRBV6-4 and TRBJ2-7, with 12 bases aligning to TRBD2. The CDR3 has 22 residues. V shed 1 base and J 3 bases; nucleotides not matched to a gene: 22. Germline lookup yields CDR1 MRHNA and CDR2 SNTAGT. The CDR3 nucleotides are TGTGCCAGCAGTGACTTCGGGGTTAGGACAGGGGTAGGACTAGCGGGATTCTACGAGCAGTACTTC. Its protein is CASSDFGVRTGVGLAGFYEQYF.

This clone was picked up a small number of times. V gene TRBV7-2 combines with J gene TRBJ2-1, with a weak D call TRBD2 (5 bases). CDR3 length: 11 residues. Germline lookup yields CDR1 SGHTA and CDR2 FQGNSA. Trimming cost V 5 bases and J 12 bases, with 11 bases left between them. The CDR3 reads CASSRGETQFF. The DNA of the CDR3 is TGTGCCAGCAGCCGTGGGGAGACGCAGTTCTTC.

V and J are TRBV19 and TRBJ2-2; D call uncertain. CDR1 and CDR2 from the germline V gene are LNHDA and SQIVND (reference sequence). The length of the CDR3 is 14 residues. Trimming removed 1 base from V and 3 bases from J, with 6 bases in between. CDR3 sequence (DNA): TGTGCCAGTAGTATAGGGCAGTACACCGGGGAGCTGTTTTTT. This sequence encodes CASSIGQYTGELFF.

DNA of the CDR3: TGTGCCAGCCCCCCCGACTGGGCCTACGAGCAGTACTTC. As protein: CASPPDWAYEQYF. The J gene is TRBJ2-7, the V gene TRBV6-5; no definite D call. Germline values: CDR1 MNHEY, CDR2 SVGAGI. The CDR3 spans 13 residues. Trimming cost V 8 bases and J 2 bases, with 13 bases left between them.

The chain joins TRBV2 to TRBJ1-4, with D possibly being TRBD1 (5 bases). Germline V CDR1 and CDR2: SNHLY, FYNNEI. The CDR3 spans 16 residues. Trimming pared 3 bases from V and 8 bases from J, leaving 19 bases between. The CDR3 is CASSEMNPRVREKLFF. In DNA form, the CDR3 reads TGTGCCAGCAGTGAGATGAATCCCAGGGTTAGGGAAAAACTGTTTTTT.

The J gene is TRBJ2-7, the V gene TRBV7-2; 12 bases match TRBD2. The CDR3 is 15 residues long. The trim removed 1 base at V and 6 bases at J, leaving 4 bases unmatched. Germline V gene sequence: CDR1 SGHTA, CDR2 FQGNSA. CDR3 in amino acids: CASSLVTSGRAEQYF. The CDR3 DNA reads as TGTGCCAGCAGCTTAGTGACTAGCGGGAGAGCCGAGCAGTACTTC.

The rearrangement joins TRBV19 to TRBJ2-1; TRBD2 agrees at 7 bases. The ends lost 2 bases at V and 2 bases at J; junction bases unmatched: 12. The CDR3 is made up of 18 amino acids. Germline CDR1 and CDR2: LNHDA and SQIVND (reference sequence). The CDR3 loop is CASSINRRGRDPYNEQFF. CDR3 bases: TGTGCCAGTAGTATAAATCGCCGCGGGAGAGACCCCTACAATGAGCAGTTCTTC.

V gene TRBV9 combines with J gene TRBJ2-7, with D possibly TRBD2 on 5 matching bases. This CDR3 comprises 12 residues. CDR1 is SGDLS, CDR2 YYNGEE, per germline. The V end lost 0 bases, the J end lost 7 bases, and 8 bases lay between the germline ends. CDR3 coding DNA: TGTGCCAGCAGCGTAGAAACGGGGGAGCAGTACTTC. Encoded protein: CASSVETGEQYF.

This sequence joins TRBV9 and TRBJ2-1, with 7 bases aligning to TRBD2. The CDR3 consists of 13 residues. V gave up 6 bases and J gave up 1 base; unmatched junction bases: 1. CDR1 is SGDLS and CDR2 is YYNGEE in the germline V gene. The CDR3 sequence is CASKRESYNEQFF. The CDR3 DNA is TGTGCCAGCAAGCGGGAATCCTACAATGAGCAGTTCTTC.

The chain couples TRBV27 to TRBJ2-1; 14 nucleotides agree with TRBD2. The junction had 10 bases not matched to a gene; V was cut back by 6 bases and J by 9 bases. The CDR3 length is 16 residues. Germline lookup yields CDR1 MNHEY and CDR2 SMNVEV (reference sequence). The CDR3 nucleotides read TGTGCCAGCAGGACTCCGACTAGCGGGAGGGCCTCTGAGCAGTTCTTC. The encoded protein is CASRTPTSGRASEQFF.

V and J are TRBV15 and TRBJ2-2, with 7 bases that match TRBD2. The CDR3 extends over 15 amino acids. The V gene's germline CDR1 is LNHNV and CDR2 YYDKDF (reference sequence). V was pared by 1 base and J by 4 bases, with 3 bases of the junction left unmatched. The CDR3 DNA sequence: TGTGCCACCAGCAGAGTGGGGGGGGTCACCGGGGAGCTGTTTTTT. It is translated as CATSRVGGVTGELFF.

CDR3 in amino acids: CASSLPGDEQFF. The DNA for the CDR3 is TGCGCCAGCAGCTTACCGGGGGATGAGCAGTTCTTC. The gene calls are TRBV5-1 and TRBJ2-1; D is perhaps TRBD2 (6 bases). CDR1 is SGHRS and CDR2 is YFSETQ in the germline V gene. The CDR3 sequence is 12 residues long. Trimming shortened V by 2 bases and J by 8 bases, and 8 bases separated the two germline ends.

The chain is built from TRBV7-2 and TRBJ1-1, with 9 nucleotides matching TRBD1. The V segment lost 2 bases and the J segment 6 bases; nucleotides outside the gene matches: 4. CDR3 size: 14 residues. Germline CDR1 SGHTA, CDR2 FQGNSA. CDR3: CASSLRWTGAEAFF. CDR3 coding DNA: TGTGCCAGCAGCTTAAGGTGGACAGGGGCTGAAGCTTTCTTT.

The rearrangement uses TRBV29-1 and TRBJ1-4; D uncertain. V lost 6 bases, J lost 0 bases, and 14 bases lay in between. Germline CDR1 SQVTM, CDR2 ANQGSEA. The CDR3 has 15 residues. Here the CDR3 DNA reads TGCAGCGTACTCCCCCTGGGAGCAACTAATGAAAAACTGTTTTTT. This translates into CSVLPLGATNEKLFF.

The chain couples TRBV11-2 to TRBJ1-2, with 11 bases that match TRBD1. This CDR3 has 15 residues. Germline assignment: CDR1 SGHAT and CDR2 FQNNGV. With 4 bases clipped from V and 5 bases from J, the junction kept 6 bases outside the gene matches. The CDR3 protein is CASSSDRGRWYGYTF. The CDR3 DNA sequence: TGTGCCAGCAGCTCGGACAGGGGGCGATGGTATGGCTACACCTTC.

The chain joins TRBV4-3 to TRBJ2-7, with 9 bases aligning to TRBD1. This CDR3 spans 15 amino acids. CDR1 is LGHNA and CDR2 is YSLEER in the germline V gene. V shed 5 bases, J shed 6 bases, and the junction held 11 bases outside the gene matches. Here the CDR3 reads CASSDPGTGISEQYF. The CDR3 DNA reads as TGCGCCAGCAGCGACCCCGGGACAGGGATCTCCGAGCAGTACTTC.